Below, 28 T cell receptor beta chains from the same sample are listed, as sequenced in a study of cytomegalovirus exposure and HLA in healthy donors. Researchers ran the PCR with 60 Vbeta and 13 Jbeta primers. The data were produced by immunoSEQ multiplex PCR, yet TCRdb's version contains in-frame clones alone and is incomplete. The sample includes 50,000 to 75,000 clones, over 70% of them seen just once. Sequencing used PBMCs. Receptors originate from a woman aged 35 to 49 in good health and CMV-seronegative.

J is TRBJ2-2 and V is TRBV25-1; 10 positions agree with TRBD1. V lost 6 bases, J lost 4 bases, and 5 bases stayed unmatched. CDR1 is MGHDK, CDR2 SYGVNS, per germline. CDR3 length equals 15 residues. CDR3 nucleotides: TGTGCCAGCAGCCCCGGGGACAGGGGCACCGGGGAGCTGTTTTTT. Protein product: CASSPGDRGTGELFF.

About this clone itself: This CDR3 is also generated by other DNA sequences in the sample. V is TRBV19 and J is TRBJ2-1, with TRBD2 matching 7 bases. Germline CDR1 and CDR2: LNHDA and SQIVND (reference sequence). There are 14 residues in the CDR3. With V trimmed by 2 bases and J by 3 bases, 1 base remained unmatched. The CDR3 DNA reads as TGTGCCAGTAGTATACTAGCGGACTACAATGAGCAGTTCTTC. It specifies CASSILADYNEQFF.

The V and J genes are TRBV6-5 and TRBJ2-2, with TRBD2 identical over 9 bases. V shed 2 bases, J shed 3 bases, and the junction held 1 base outside the gene matches. Germline V gives CDR1 MNHEY, CDR2 SVGAGI. The CDR3 runs to 15 residues. In nucleotides, the CDR3 is TGTGCCAGCAGTTACAGCGGGAGGTACACCGGGGAGCTGTTTTTT. Protein product: CASSYSGRYTGELFF.

This clone was picked up a small number of times. The rearrangement joins TRBV7-2 to TRBJ2-5, with 7 bases lining up with TRBD2. The CDR3 length is 13 residues. The germline V gene has CDR1 SGHTA and CDR2 FQGNSA. Trimming at V came to 2 bases and at J to 4 bases, leaving 1 base not matched to a gene. The CDR3: CASSLLAGETQYF. DNA of the CDR3: TGTGCCAGCAGCTTATTAGCGGGAGAGACCCAGTACTTC.

This clone was seen only a few times. The rearrangement links TRBV7-2 to TRBJ2-1; 10 positions agree with TRBD2. CDR3 length: 17 residues. The J segment lost 4 bases and the V segment lost 6 bases, leaving 12 bases of the junction unmatched. Germline lookup yields CDR1 SGHTA and CDR2 FQGNSA. CDR3 region: CASRSPQLAGLYNEQFF. The DNA for the CDR3 is TGTGCCAGCAGATCGCCCCAACTAGCGGGGTTGTACAATGAGCAGTTCTTC. The variable domain in full, completed from reference TRBV7-2 and TRBJ2-1, reads GAGVSQSPSNKVTEKGKDVELRCDPISGHTALYWYRQSLGQGLEFLIYFQGNSAPDKSGLPSDRFSAERTGGSVSTLTIQRTQQEDSAVYLCASRSPQLAGLYNEQFFGPGTRLTVL.

This chain uses TRBV19 with TRBJ2-5; 7 bases are shared with TRBD1. V gave up 2 bases and J gave up 5 bases; unmatched junction bases: 8. The germline V gene has CDR1 LNHDA and CDR2 SQIVND (reference sequence). The CDR3 consists of 15 residues. The CDR3 DNA reads TGTGCCAGTAGTATATGGGACAGTGGGGGCGAGACCCAGTACTTC. This sequence encodes CASSIWDSGGETQYF. Drawing the rest from reference TRBV19 and TRBJ2-5, the complete variable domain is DGGITQSPKYLFRKEGQNVTLSCEQNLNHDAMYWYRQDPGQGLRLIYYSQIVNDFQKGDIAEGYSVSREKKESFPLTVTSAQKNPTAFYLCASSIWDSGGETQYFGPGTRLLVL.

This clone showed up just a few times. The chain links TRBV6-1 to TRBJ1-1; D not resolved. Deletions cut 2 bases from V and 1 base from J, with 8 bases between. Germline V CDR1 and CDR2: MNHNS, SASEGT. CDR3 length equals 14 residues. CDR3 loop: CASSEQLANTEAFF. The CDR3 nucleotides read TGTGCCAGCAGTGAACAGCTAGCGAACACTGAAGCTTTCTTT.

The chain uses TRBV14 and TRBJ1-1, with TRBD1 matching over 12 bases. The V and J ends lost 5 bases and 3 bases, in that order; junction bases with no gene match: 13. The germline gives CDR1 SGHDN, CDR2 FVKESK. The CDR3 is 18 residues long. CDR3 sequence: CASSGTGGFWRADTEAFF. Here the CDR3 DNA reads TGTGCCAGCAGCGGGACAGGGGGCTTTTGGCGGGCGGACACTGAAGCTTTCTTT.

This sequence joins TRBV7-2 and TRBJ2-1; 14 bases are shared with TRBD2. V shed 5 bases and J 6 bases; nucleotides not matched to a gene: 12. The CDR3 spans 18 residues. Germline values: CDR1 SGHTA, CDR2 FQGNSA. CDR3 DNA sequence: TGTGCCAGCAGCCCCCAATACCCCGGGACTAGCGGGAGCAATGAGCAGTTCTTC. Encoded protein: CASSPQYPGTSGSNEQFF.

The gene calls are TRBV5-1 and TRBJ1-2, with TRBD1 matching over 12 bases. Trimming took 0 bases from V and 8 from J; bases not matched to a gene: 5. There are 15 residues in the CDR3. Germline V lookup: CDR1 SGHRS, CDR2 YFSETQ. CDR3 region: CASSLAGTGGEGYTF. The CDR3 DNA sequence: TGCGCCAGCAGCTTGGCCGGGACAGGGGGCGAGGGCTACACCTTC.

The chain has TRBV19 and TRBJ2-6, with 9 bases aligning to TRBD2. CDR3 length: 16 residues. The junction had 1 base not matched to a gene; V was cut back by 2 bases and J by 2 bases. Germline V gene data show CDR1 as LNHDA and CDR2 as SQIVND (reference sequence). CDR3: CASSIIAGAGANVLTF. Written as DNA, the CDR3 is TGTGCCAGTAGTATAATAGCGGGAGCTGGGGCCAACGTCCTGACTTTC.

The CDR3 DNA is TGTGCCAGCAGACCGACAGGATCTAACTATGGCTACACCTTC. The encoded protein is CASRPTGSNYGYTF. The V call is TRBV6-5, the J call TRBJ1-2, with a weak D call TRBD1 (6 bases). The germline CDR1 and CDR2 sequences are MNHEY and SVGAGI. V was shortened by 6 bases and J by 0 bases, with 11 bases between the two germline ends. CDR3 length equals 14 residues.

The V call is TRBV4-2, the J call TRBJ2-7; 9 bases match TRBD1. V was pared by 2 bases and J by 4 bases, with 6 bases of the junction left unmatched. Germline V gene lookup returns CDR1 LGHNA and CDR2 YNFKEQ. The CDR3 has 15 residues. CDR3 bases: TGTGCCAGCAGCCAACGGACAGGGGCCTCTTACGAGCAGTACTTC. Amino acid sequence: CASSQRTGASYEQYF.

The J gene is TRBJ1-1, the V gene TRBV18; D gene ambiguous. Germline V gives CDR1 KGHSH, CDR2 LQKENI. Trimming cost V 3 bases and J 5 bases, with 10 bases left between them. The CDR3 extends over 13 amino acids. The CDR3 loop is CASSPGRGTEAFF. The DNA for the CDR3 is TGTGCCAGCTCACCTGGCCGGGGAACTGAAGCTTTCTTT.

The J gene is TRBJ2-2, the V gene TRBV28; no clear D. Germline loops: CDR1 MDHEN, CDR2 SYDVKM. Trimming removed 8 bases from V and 4 bases from J, with 17 bases in between. The CDR3 extends over 15 amino acids. The chain's CDR3 is CASLSAEAGTGELFF. CDR3 DNA sequence: TGTGCCAGCCTCAGTGCTGAGGCTGGCACCGGGGAGCTGTTTTTT.

This clone was picked up one time. The rearrangement links TRBV27 to TRBJ1-2, with 9 bases fitting TRBD1. After removal of 4 bases from V and 4 bases from J, the junction contained 7 bases not matched to a gene. This CDR3 region has 15 residues. CDR1 is MNHEY, CDR2 SMNVEV, per germline (reference sequence). The DNA of the CDR3 is TGTGCCAGCAGTTCACCGGGGACAGGGCCCTATGGCTACACCTTC. Residues: CASSSPGTGPYGYTF.

The table lists this clone with a few counts. This chain links TRBV11-2 with TRBJ2-7; 12 bases agree with TRBD2. Germline CDR1 SGHAT, CDR2 FQNNGV. The CDR3 has 14 residues. The J segment lost 3 bases and the V segment lost 5 bases, leaving 2 bases of the junction unmatched. In DNA form, the CDR3 reads TGTGCCAGCAGCCCGACTAGCGGGAGCTACGAGCAGTACTTC. Translated: CASSPTSGSYEQYF.

In its sample, this clone was seen once. J is TRBJ2-5 and V is TRBV29-1, with TRBD2 identical over 9 bases. CDR3 length: 12 residues. Germline V gives CDR1 SQVTM, CDR2 ANQGSEA. The junction had 5 bases not matched to a gene; V was cut back by 7 bases and J by 5 bases. CDR3 in amino acids: CSGAAGGETQYF. DNA for the CDR3: TGCAGCGGCGCGGCGGGAGGGGAGACCCAGTACTTC.

This chain links TRBV11-2 with TRBJ2-5; D might be TRBD1 (5 bases). CDR1 is SGHAT and CDR2 is FQNNGV in the germline V gene. V was shortened by 1 base and J by 5 bases, with 11 bases between the two germline ends. CDR3 length: 14 amino acids. The CDR3 region has the DNA TGTGCCAGCAGCTTAGGTCTGGGGCGTGAGACCCAGTACTTC. This translates into CASSLGLGRETQYF.

V gene TRBV18 combines with J gene TRBJ2-1, with 8 nucleotides matching TRBD2. V was clipped by 4 bases and J by 6 bases; unmatched bases: 8. Germline V CDR1 and CDR2: KGHSH, LQKENI. The length of the CDR3 is 15 residues. The CDR3 sequence: CASSLPGRGGNEQFF. The CDR3 nucleotides read TGTGCCAGCTCACTCCCCGGGAGGGGAGGCAATGAGCAGTTCTTC.

This chain joins TRBV2 and TRBJ2-5; the D is unclear. The CDR3 covers 14 residues. Germline V CDR1 and CDR2: SNHLY, FYNNEI. The V and J ends lost 1 base and 2 bases respectively, with 8 bases between them. For the CDR3, the DNA is TGTGCCAGCAGTGAAGGCCCAGGACAAGAGACCCAGTACTTC. Its translation is CASSEGPGQETQYF.

The chain joins TRBV21-1 to TRBJ1-5. TRBV21-1 is classified as a pseudogene. The CDR3 extends over 18 amino acids. The CDR3, as DNA: TGTGCCAGCAGCAGCCCCTCAGAGGGCTATTATAGCAATCAGCCCCAGCATTTT. Amino acids: CASSSPSEGYYSNQPQHF.

The chain couples TRBV18 to TRBJ2-1; possible D gene TRBD1, 6 bases. The ends were cut back, 3 bases at V and 4 bases at J, with 19 bases in the middle. The V gene's germline CDR1 is KGHSH and CDR2 LQKENI. This CDR3 is 17 amino acids long. Here the CDR3 DNA reads TGTGCCAGCTCACCGTTTTTGACAGGAACATCTTACAATGAGCAGTTCTTC. Translating gives CASSPFLTGTSYNEQFF. The full variable domain, completed using reference TRBV18 and TRBJ2-1, is NAGVMQNPRHLVRRRGQEARLRCSPMKGHSHVYWYRQLPEEGLKFMVYLQKENIIDESGMPKERFSAEFPKEGPSILRIQQVVRGDSAAYFCASSPFLTGTSYNEQFFGPGTRLTVL.

This clone has more than one count but fewer than ten. The chain links TRBV5-8 to TRBJ2-7; tentative D call: TRBD2 (5 bases). The CDR3 is 16 residues long. The V gene's germline CDR1 is SGHTS and CDR2 YDEGEE. V lost 3 bases and J lost 5, with 21 bases in between. CDR3 protein: CASSSNLRTWGDEQYF. The CDR3 DNA sequence: TGTGCCAGCAGCTCGAATTTACGGACTTGGGGTGACGAGCAGTACTTC.

The DNA of the CDR3 is TGTGCCAGCAGACCGACTAGCGGGATAGCCAAAAACATTCAGTACTTC. Protein product: CASRPTSGIAKNIQYF. The chain recombines TRBV7-2 with TRBJ2-4, with 11 bases fitting TRBD2. V trimming: 6 bases; J trimming: 0 bases; junction bases outside the gene matches: 4. CDR3 length: 16 amino acids. CDR1 and CDR2 (germline): SGHTA, FQGNSA.

The chain links TRBV11-2 to TRBJ2-1, with 15 nucleotides matching TRBD2. V lost 3 bases, J lost 9 bases, and 6 bases stayed unmatched. The CDR3 totals 16 residues. Germline V gene data show CDR1 as SGHAT and CDR2 as FQNNGV. The CDR3 coding sequence is TGTGCCAGCAGCTTCTCCGGGACTAGCGGGAGGTCTGAGCAGTTCTTC. Encoded protein: CASSFSGTSGRSEQFF.

V usage is TRBV10-3 and J usage is TRBJ2-1; possible D gene TRBD2, 5 bases. This CDR3 is 15 amino acids long. Germline values: CDR1 ENHRY, CDR2 SYGVKD. The V end was cut by 6 bases, the J end by 5 bases, with 17 bases between. CDR3 nucleotide sequence: TGTGCCATCAGCCCCCGGGAAGCAACCGACAATGAGCAGTTCTTC. It specifies CAISPREATDNEQFF.

The rearrangement joins TRBV2 to TRBJ2-7; 7 nucleotides line up with TRBD2. The CDR3 has 14 amino acids. CDR1 and CDR2 from the germline V gene are SNHLY and FYNNEI. With 5 bases clipped from V and 0 bases from J, the junction kept 4 bases outside the gene matches. CDR3 amino acids: CASSLAGLSYEQYF. Here the CDR3 DNA reads TGTGCCAGCAGTTTAGCGGGCCTCTCCTACGAGCAGTACTTC.